The T cell receptor beta chain under discussion was sequenced for a study of tumour-infiltrating T cells in Burkitt lymphoma. The overall study: Patients covered every epidemiological subtype of Burkitt lymphoma.

The J segment lost 4 bases and the V segment lost 2 bases, leaving 5 bases of the junction unmatched. Germline V lookup: CDR1 KGHSH, CDR2 LQKENI. CDR3 length equals 15 residues. Generated by immunoSEQ multiplex PCR, the TCRdb table keeps only in-frame clones and is missing some. This table holds approximately 1,300 clones, 13% found once. Input material: tumor tissue. The chain links TRBV18 to TRBJ1-2, with 9 bases aligning to TRBD1. The sequence was obtained from a human donor with Burkitt lymphoma. The CDR3 DNA reads TGTGCCAGCTCACCAACAGGGGGCGGGCTCTATGGCTACACCTTC. As protein: CASSPTGGGLYGYTF.